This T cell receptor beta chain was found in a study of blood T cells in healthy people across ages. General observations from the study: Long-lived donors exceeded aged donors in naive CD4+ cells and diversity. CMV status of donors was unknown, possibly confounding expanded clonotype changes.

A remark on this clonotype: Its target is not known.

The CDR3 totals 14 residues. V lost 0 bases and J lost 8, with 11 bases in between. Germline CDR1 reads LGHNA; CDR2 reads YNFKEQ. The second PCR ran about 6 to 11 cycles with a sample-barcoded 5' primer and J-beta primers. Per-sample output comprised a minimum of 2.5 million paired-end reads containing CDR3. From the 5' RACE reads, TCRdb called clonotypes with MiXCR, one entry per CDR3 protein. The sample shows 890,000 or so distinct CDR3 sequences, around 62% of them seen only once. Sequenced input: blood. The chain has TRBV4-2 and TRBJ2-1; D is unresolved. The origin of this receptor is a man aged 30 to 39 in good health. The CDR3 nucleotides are TGTGCCAGCAGCCAAGATTTGAGCGACCATGAGCAGTTCTTC. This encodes CASSQDLSDHEQFF.